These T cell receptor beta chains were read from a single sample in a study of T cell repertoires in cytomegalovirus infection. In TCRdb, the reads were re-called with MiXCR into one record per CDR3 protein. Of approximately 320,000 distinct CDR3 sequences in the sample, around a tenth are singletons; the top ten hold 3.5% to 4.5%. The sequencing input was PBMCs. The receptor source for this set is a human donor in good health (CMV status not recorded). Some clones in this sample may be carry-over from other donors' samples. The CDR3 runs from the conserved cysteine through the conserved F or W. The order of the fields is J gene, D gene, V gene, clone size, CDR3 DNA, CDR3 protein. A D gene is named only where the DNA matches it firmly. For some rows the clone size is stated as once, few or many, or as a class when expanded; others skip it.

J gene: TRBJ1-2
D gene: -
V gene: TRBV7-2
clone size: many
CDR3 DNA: TGTGCCAGCAGCCCTGGAACCGCTCCAGGTGGCTACACCTTC
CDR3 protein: CASSPGTAPGGYTF

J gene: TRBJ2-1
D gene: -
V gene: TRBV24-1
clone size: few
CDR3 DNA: TGTGCCACCAGTGATTTGAGGCAAGGACGAGAGCAGTTCTTC
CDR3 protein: CATSDLRQGREQFF

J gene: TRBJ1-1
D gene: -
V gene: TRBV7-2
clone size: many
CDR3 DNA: TGTGCCAGCAGCTATGCAGGGGTGAACACTGAAGCTTTCTTT
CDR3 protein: CASSYAGVNTEAFF

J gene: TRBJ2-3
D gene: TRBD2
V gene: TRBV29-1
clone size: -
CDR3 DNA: TGCAGCGTTGAATCTAGCGGGATAACAGATACGCAGTATTTT
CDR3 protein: CSVESSGITDTQYF

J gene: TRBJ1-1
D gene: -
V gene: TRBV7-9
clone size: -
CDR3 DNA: TGTGCCAGCACCCGACAGAACACTGAAGCTTTCTTT
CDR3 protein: CASTRQNTEAFF

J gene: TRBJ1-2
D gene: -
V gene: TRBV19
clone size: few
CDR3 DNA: TGTGCCAGTAGGGCGGTCGGCAGCAACTATGGCTACACCTTC
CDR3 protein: CASRAVGSNYGYTF

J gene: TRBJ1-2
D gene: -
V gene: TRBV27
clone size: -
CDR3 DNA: TGTGCCAGCAGTTTTGATCCGGCAACCACTAACTATGGCTACACCTTC
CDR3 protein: CASSFDPATTNYGYTF

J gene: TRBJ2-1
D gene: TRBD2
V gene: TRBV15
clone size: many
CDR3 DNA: TGTGCCACCAGCAGAGATCGAGCTAGCGGGAGGGCTGAGCAGTTCTTC
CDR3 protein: CATSRDRASGRAEQFF

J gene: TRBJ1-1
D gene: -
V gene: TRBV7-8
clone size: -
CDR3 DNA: TGTGCCAGCAGCTTAAATCTGGGACGGGACCCGAACACTGAAGCTTTCTTT
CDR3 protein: CASSLNLGRDPNTEAFF

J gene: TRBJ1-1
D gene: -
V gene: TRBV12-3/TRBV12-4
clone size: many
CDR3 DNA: TGTGCCAGCAGTTTGGAGGGGGTCTGGTTGAACACTGAAGCTTTCTTT
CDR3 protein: CASSLEGVWLNTEAFF

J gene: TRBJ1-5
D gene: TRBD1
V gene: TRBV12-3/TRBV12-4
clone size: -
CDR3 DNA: TGTGCCAGCACCAGAGGGGGCGAGCCCCAGCATTTT
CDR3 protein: CASTRGGEPQHF

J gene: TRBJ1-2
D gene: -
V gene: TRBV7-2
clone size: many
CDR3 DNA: TGTGCCAGCAGCGTAGGACACGTAAACTATGGCTACACCTTC
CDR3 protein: CASSVGHVNYGYTF

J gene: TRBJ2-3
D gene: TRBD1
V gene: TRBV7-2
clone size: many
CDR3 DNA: TGTGCCAGCAGCACCCGGACAGGGTCGGAGACGCAGTATTTT
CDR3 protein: CASSTRTGSETQYF

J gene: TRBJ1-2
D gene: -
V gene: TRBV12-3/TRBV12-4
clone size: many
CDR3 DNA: TGTGCCAGCAGTTTAAGGCCTAGTAGCGTGAAGGGCTACACCTTC
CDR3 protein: CASSLRPSSVKGYTF

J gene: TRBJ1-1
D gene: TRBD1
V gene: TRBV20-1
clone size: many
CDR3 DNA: TGCAGTCAAACAGGGGAGGCTTTCTTT
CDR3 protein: CSQTGEAFF

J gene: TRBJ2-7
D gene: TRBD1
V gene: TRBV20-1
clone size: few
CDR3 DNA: TGCAGTGCTAGAGACCCCCCGACAGGGCCCCACGAGCAGTACTTC
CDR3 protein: CSARDPPTGPHEQYF

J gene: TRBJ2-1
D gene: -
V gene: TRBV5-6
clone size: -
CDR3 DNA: TGTGCCAGCAGCACCCGGGTAGTCCTCTACAATGAGCAGTTCTTC
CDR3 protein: CASSTRVVLYNEQFF

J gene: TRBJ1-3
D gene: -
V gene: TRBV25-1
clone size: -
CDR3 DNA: TGTGCCAGCAGTGAATATATCGGAAACACCATATATTTT
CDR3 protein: CASSEYIGNTIYF

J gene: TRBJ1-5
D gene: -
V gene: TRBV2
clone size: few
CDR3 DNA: TGTGCCAGCAGTCCCGGGACGGGCGGTCAGCCCCAGCATTTT
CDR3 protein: CASSPGTGGQPQHF